This T cell receptor (beta chain) came from a study of blood T cell repertoires in COVID-19. Per the original data handling: Estimates of nucleated cell counts were drawn from the amplification of reference gene primers. Some clones are missing from TCRdb's copy, which holds only in-frame ones; the method was immunoSEQ multiplex PCR. V, J and clone size are those of that table, while D and trimming were read from the DNA. The sample records 110,000 to 150,000 clones, roughly 79% being singletons. The germline V gene has CDR1 SGHNT and CDR2 YYREEE (reference sequence). The V end was cut by 5 bases, the J end by 4 bases, with 9 bases between. The CDR3 has 12 amino acids.

The clonotype comes from a woman aged 60-75 years with acute or convalescent COVID-19. Sequencing was performed on peripheral blood. The chain has TRBV5-4 and TRBJ1-2, with D possibly being TRBD1 (5 bases). The CDR3 DNA is TGTGCCAGCAGTTCCGGGGGCTATGGCTACACCTTC. Residues: CASSSGGYGYTF.